The 8 T cell receptor beta chains in this list originate from one sample, sequenced in a study of OX40 agonist ivuxolimab in advanced cancers. This table comes from immunoSEQ multiplex PCR, and its TCRdb copy is limited to in-frame clones, with some not included. The sample has tens of thousands of clones, roughly 90% seen once. This sample comprised CD4+ or CD8+ T cells sorted from blood, obtained in a trial of the OX40 agonist ivuxolimab. Receptors were obtained from an adult with an advanced solid tumor such as melanoma, head and neck, liver or kidney cancer.

The chain links TRBV14 to TRBJ1-1, with TRBD1 identical over 7 bases. The length of the CDR3 is 15 residues. The germline V gene encodes CDR1 SGHDN and CDR2 FVKESK. The V gene end was trimmed by 2 bases and the J gene end by 3 bases; junction bases not matched to a gene: 6. CDR3 region: CASSQPTGSYTEAFF. The DNA for the CDR3 is TGTGCCAGCAGCCAACCGACAGGGAGTTACACTGAAGCTTTCTTT.

This chain uses TRBV7-9 with TRBJ2-7; maybe TRBD1 (6 bases). V lost 8 bases, J lost 3 bases, and 14 bases lay in between. Per germline, CDR1 SEHNR and CDR2 FQNEAQ (reference sequence). The CDR3 sequence is 13 residues long. The CDR3 loop is CASSEVRGYEQYF. As DNA, the CDR3 is TGTGCCAGCTCCGAGGTCAGGGGCTACGAGCAGTACTTC. Variable domain in full (rest from reference TRBV7-9 and TRBJ2-7): DTGVSQNPRHKITKRGQNVTFRCDPISEHNRLYWYRQTLGQGPEFLTYFQNEAQLEKSRLLSDRFSAERPKGSFSTLEIQRTEQGDSAMYLCASSEVRGYEQYFGPGTRLTVT.

V is TRBV27 and J is TRBJ2-7, with D perhaps given as TRBD1 or TRBD2 (5 bases each). Trimming took 1 base from V and 5 from J, leaving 21 bases between them. The CDR3 has 17 residues. CDR1 is MNHEY and CDR2 is SMNVEV in the germline V gene (reference sequence). In DNA form, the CDR3 reads TGTGCCAGCAGTTTATTAAAAAGCGATCCGAGGGGCCACGAGCAGTACTTC. This gives the protein CASSLLKSDPRGHEQYF.

In its sample, this clone was seen a few times. One junction end does not reproduce the germline sequence, and a read error may be involved. This rearrangement joins TRBV5-4 to TRBJ2-1, with 11 bases that match TRBD2. The CDR3 loop spans 17 amino acids. Germline V CDR1 and CDR2: SGHNT, YYREEE (reference sequence). The CDR3 is CASSHFLTSGNANEQFF. The CDR3 region has the DNA TGCGCCAGCAGCCACTTTCTGACTAGCGGGAATGCGAATGAGCAGTTCTTC.

The chain combines TRBV2 with TRBJ1-2; D gene ambiguous. The V gene lost 6 bases and the J gene lost 4 bases, with 12 bases spanning the gap. The CDR3 consists of 13 residues. Germline loops: CDR1 SNHLY, CDR2 FYNNEI. The CDR3 DNA sequence: TGTGCCAGCAGGAAGTTCGGGGTCTATGGCTACACCTTC. This encodes CASRKFGVYGYTF.

This rearrangement joins TRBV14 to TRBJ1-2, with D unresolved. The CDR3 length is 17 residues. Trimming removed 1 base at V and 2 bases at J, with 17 bases between. Germline lookup yields CDR1 SGHDN and CDR2 FVKESK. This chain's CDR3 is CASSQGVFGKANYGYTF. CDR3 sequence (DNA): TGTGCCAGCAGCCAAGGGGTTTTCGGGAAGGCAAACTATGGCTACACCTTC.

The CDR3 region is CASSSSIGVTGELFF. The DNA of the CDR3 is TGTGCCAGCAGCTCTAGCATTGGGGTCACCGGGGAGCTGTTTTTT. The gene calls are TRBV28 and TRBJ2-2; D possibly corresponds to TRBD2 (5 bases). This CDR3 is 15 amino acids long. CDR1 and CDR2 (germline): MDHEN, SYDVKM. V was clipped by 6 bases and J by 4 bases, with 15 bases between them.

This clone was seen more than once but under ten times. The CDR3 loop is CASSPGTPSYNEQFF. The CDR3 nucleotides read TGCGCCAGCAGCCCCGGGACACCTTCCTACAATGAGCAGTTCTTC. The V and J genes are TRBV10-2 and TRBJ2-1; a weak D match, TRBD1 (6 bases). Trimming shortened V by 6 bases and J by 1 base, and 13 bases separated the two germline ends. From germline, CDR1 is WSHSY and CDR2 SAAADI. The length of the CDR3 is 15 residues.